The 12 T cell receptor beta chains listed next were all sequenced from one sample in a study of blood T cell repertoires in COVID-19. Assay: immunoSEQ multiplex PCR; the TCRdb copy retains only in-frame clones and omits some. The sample has 200,000 to 250,000 clones, about 88% seen once. Material for sequencing was PBMCs or T cells enriched from blood (not recorded which). These receptors were obtained from a woman in her 30s who had recovered from COVID-19.

The V call is TRBV13, the J call TRBJ2-7; the D gene is possibly TRBD1 (6 bases). Trimming cost V 3 bases and J 1 base, with 16 bases left between them. The CDR3 consists of 16 residues. CDR1 is PRHDT, CDR2 FYEKMQ, per germline (reference sequence). In DNA, the CDR3 is TGTGCCAGCAGCTTTTTACAGGGAGACGAGTCCTACGAGCAGTACTTC. It is translated as CASSFLQGDESYEQYF. Using reference TRBV13 and TRBJ2-7 for the parts outside the CDR3, the full variable domain is AAGVIQSPRHLIKEKRETATLKCYPIPRHDTVYWYQQGPGQDPQFLISFYEKMQSDKGSIPDRFSAQQFSDYHSELNMSSLELGDSALYFCASSFLQGDESYEQYFGPGTRLTVT.

The chain carries TRBV5-1 and TRBJ1-3; 8 nucleotides align to TRBD1. J lost 2 bases, V lost 4 bases, and 8 bases had no gene match. This CDR3 is built from 16 residues. Germline V gene sequence: CDR1 SGHRS, CDR2 YFSETQ. The CDR3, as DNA: TGCGCCAGCAGCAAAAGACAGGGGAAAACTGGAAACACCATATATTTT. Protein: CASSKRQGKTGNTIYF.

The J gene is TRBJ2-1, the V gene TRBV6-5, with D possibly TRBD2 on 5 matching bases. Germline CDR1 is MNHEY and CDR2 is SVGAGI. The CDR3 totals 11 residues. Trimming left V 7 bases short and J 12 bases short, with 13 bases between. The CDR3: CASNAGGGQFF. The DNA for the CDR3 is TGTGCCAGCAATGCCGGCGGAGGGCAGTTCTTC.

V and J are TRBV19 and TRBJ1-1; TRBD1 agrees at 9 bases. CDR1 LNHDA and CDR2 SQIVND come from the germline V gene (reference sequence). The CDR3 sequence is 14 residues long. Trimming took 3 bases from V and 6 from J; bases not matched to a gene: 5. Here the CDR3 reads CASSIIGQGPEAFF. The DNA of the CDR3 is TGTGCCAGTAGTATTATCGGACAGGGGCCTGAAGCTTTCTTT. Filled out from reference TRBV19 and TRBJ1-1, the complete variable domain reads DGGITQSPKYLFRKEGQNVTLSCEQNLNHDAMYWYRQDPGQGLRLIYYSQIVNDFQKGDIAEGYSVSREKKESFPLTVTSAQKNPTAFYLCASSIIGQGPEAFFGQGTRLTVV.

This chain links TRBV3-1 (or the pseudogene TRBV3-2) with TRBJ1-2; D is ambiguous. This CDR3 is 16 amino acids long. CDR1 and CDR2 (germline): LGHDT, YNNKEL (reference sequence). Trimming removed 6 bases from V and 0 bases from J, with 17 bases in between. CDR3 loop: CASRVTASPANYGYTF. In nucleotides, the CDR3 is TGTGCCAGCAGAGTTACAGCCAGCCCAGCTAACTATGGCTACACCTTC.

The chain links TRBV7-9 to TRBJ2-3, with D perhaps matching TRBD2 (6 bases). V was shortened by 3 bases and J by 6 bases, with 22 bases between the two germline ends. The CDR3 consists of 17 residues. CDR1 SEHNR and CDR2 FQNEAQ come from the germline V gene (reference sequence). In DNA, the CDR3 is TGTGCCAGCAGCTTCGCTTTGGGGGGAGTGGGAGTCGATACGCAGTATTTT. Encoded protein: CASSFALGGVGVDTQYF.

This chain links TRBV4-2 with TRBJ2-7; 13 positions match TRBD2. The CDR3 covers 18 residues. V dropped 0 bases and J dropped 7; count of bases not matched to a gene: 12. Per the germline V gene, CDR1 is LGHNA and CDR2 is YNFKEQ. For the CDR3, the DNA is TGTGCCAGCAGCCAAGACCTTTCCTCACTAGCGGGGGGGCGGGAGCAGTACTTC. Amino acids: CASSQDLSSLAGGREQYF.

The genes are TRBV25-1 and TRBJ2-3; 8 nucleotides line up with TRBD2. With 4 bases clipped from V and 0 bases from J, the junction kept 6 bases outside the gene matches. CDR3 length: 16 amino acids. Germline V lookup: CDR1 MGHDK, CDR2 SYGVNS. CDR3 loop: CASSGFRGGSTDTQYF. The CDR3 bases are TGTGCCAGCAGTGGATTTCGGGGGGGAAGCACAGATACGCAGTATTTT.

The V and J genes are TRBV4-3 and TRBJ1-4; D gene ambiguous. Trimming removed 4 bases at V and 8 bases at J, with 14 bases between. The CDR3 is 14 residues long. CDR1 LGHNA and CDR2 YSLEER come from the germline V gene. Here the CDR3 DNA reads TGCGCCAGCAGCCCTGGGCGGGGTGACGAAAAACTGTTTTTT. Protein sequence: CASSPGRGDEKLFF.

The V call is TRBV11-3, the J call TRBJ2-1, with D possibly TRBD2 on 5 matching bases. This CDR3 is 15 amino acids long. The ends were cut back, 5 bases at V and 5 bases at J, with 16 bases in the middle. CDR1 SGHNT and CDR2 YENEEA come from the germline V gene. The CDR3 DNA reads TGTGCCAGCAGCCGGACCGGACTCCGGGACAATGAGCAGTTCTTC. It is translated as CASSRTGLRDNEQFF.

The rearrangement links TRBV5-1 to TRBJ2-7; 7 nucleotides agree with TRBD2. V shed 1 base and J 5 bases; nucleotides not matched to a gene: 9. The CDR3 has 15 amino acids. CDR1 and CDR2 from the germline V gene are SGHRS and YFSETQ. In DNA form, the CDR3 reads TGCGCCAGCAGCTTGTTTCGGGGGGACCTAAACGAGCAGTACTTC. Its protein product is CASSLFRGDLNEQYF. The variable domain in full, with the rest retrieved from reference TRBV5-1 and TRBJ2-7, is KAGVTQTPRYLIKTRGQQVTLSCSPISGHRSVSWYQQTPGQGLQFLFEYFSETQRNKGNFPGRFSGRQFSNSRSEMNVSTLELGDSALYLCASSLFRGDLNEQYFGPGTRLTVT.

The chain joins TRBV19 to TRBJ2-5, with 7 bases identical to TRBD1. This CDR3 comprises 16 residues. V was clipped by 3 bases and J by 5 bases; unmatched bases: 12. Per germline, CDR1 LNHDA and CDR2 SQIVND (reference sequence). In DNA form, the CDR3 reads TGTGCCAGTAGTATTAAAGGGGGCCCCCGAGCGGAGACCCAGTACTTC. Amino acids: CASSIKGGPRAETQYF.